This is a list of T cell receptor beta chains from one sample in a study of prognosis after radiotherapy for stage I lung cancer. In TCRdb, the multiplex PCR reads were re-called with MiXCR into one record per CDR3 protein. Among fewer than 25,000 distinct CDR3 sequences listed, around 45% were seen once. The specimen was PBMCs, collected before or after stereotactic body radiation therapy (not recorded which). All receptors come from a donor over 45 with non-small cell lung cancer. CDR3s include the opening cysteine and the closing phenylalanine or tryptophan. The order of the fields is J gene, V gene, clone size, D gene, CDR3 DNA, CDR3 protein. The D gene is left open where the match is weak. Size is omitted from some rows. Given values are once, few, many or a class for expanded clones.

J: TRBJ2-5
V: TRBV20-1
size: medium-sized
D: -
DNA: TGCAGTGCTAGCTCAGACAGTGCCCAAGGGACCCAGTACTTC
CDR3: CSASSDSAQGTQYF

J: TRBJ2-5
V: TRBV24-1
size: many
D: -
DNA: TGTGCCACCAGTGACCCTGGGGCCCTAGTGGGGGAGACCCAGTACTTC
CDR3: CATSDPGALVGETQYF

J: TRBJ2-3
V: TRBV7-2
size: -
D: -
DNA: TGTGCCAGTAGCGTACAACCGGGAATAGCTACCGCAGATACGCAGTATTTT
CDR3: CASSVQPGIATADTQYF

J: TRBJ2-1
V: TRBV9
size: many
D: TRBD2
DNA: TGTGCCAGCAGCCCTCGAGCGGGAGCGCTCAATGAGCAGTTCTTC
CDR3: CASSPRAGALNEQFF

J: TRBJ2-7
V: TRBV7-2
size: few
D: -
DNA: TGTGCCAGCAGCTTCCGGCCCTCCCACGAGCAGTACTTC
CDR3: CASSFRPSHEQYF

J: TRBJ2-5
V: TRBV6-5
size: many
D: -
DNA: TGTGCCAGCAGTTACATGGAGACCCAGTACTTC
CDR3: CASSYMETQYF

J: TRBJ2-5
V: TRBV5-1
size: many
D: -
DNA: TGCGCCAGCAGCTTGGTCCCCAGGGGGGAAGAGACCCAGTACTTC
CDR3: CASSLVPRGEETQYF

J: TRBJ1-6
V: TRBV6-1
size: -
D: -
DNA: TGTGCCACATATCCGTTCCTCGACAGACCAGATTCACCCCTCCACTTT
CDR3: CATYPFLDRPDSPLHF

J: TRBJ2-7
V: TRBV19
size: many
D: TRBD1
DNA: TGTGCCAGTAGTATATCCCCCACCCAGGGGGCCTACGAGCAGTACTTC
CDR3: CASSISPTQGAYEQYF

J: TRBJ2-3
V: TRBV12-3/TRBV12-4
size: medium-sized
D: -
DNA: TGTGCCAGCAGTTTATCCGGGACTGGAGGAGATACGCAGTATTTT
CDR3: CASSLSGTGGDTQYF

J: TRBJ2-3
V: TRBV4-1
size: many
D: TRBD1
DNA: TGCGCCAGCAGCCAACCCCTCAGGGGGCGCGGTACAGATACGCAGTATTTT
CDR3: CASSQPLRGRGTDTQYF

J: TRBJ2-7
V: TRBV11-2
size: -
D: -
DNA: TGTGCCAGCAGCCTCACTCGCGGTAGGAGCCACGAGCAGTACTTC
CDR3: CASSLTRGRSHEQYF

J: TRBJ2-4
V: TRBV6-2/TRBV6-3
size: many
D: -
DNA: TGTGCCAGCAGTTACCGAGGCGGAATTCAGTACTTC
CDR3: CASSYRGGIQYF

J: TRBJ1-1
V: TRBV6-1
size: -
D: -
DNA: TGTGCCAGCAGTCGCCAGGGTATTGAAGCTTTCTTT
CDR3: CASSRQGIEAFF

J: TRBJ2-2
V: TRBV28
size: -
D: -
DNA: TGTGCCAGCAGCCTGGTGGGTATGGAGCTGTTTTTT
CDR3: CASSLVGMELFF